The present T cell receptor (beta chain) was sequenced within a study of CD8 T cells in ankylosing spondylitis. Germline CDR1 and CDR2: DFQATT and SNEGSKA (reference sequence). This CDR3 spans 13 amino acids. The V segment lost 6 bases and the J segment 9 bases; nucleotides outside the gene matches: 9. This clonotype was counted at least ten times. TCRdb ran MiXCR on the 5' RACE reads and lists one entry per CDR3 protein. The sample includes around 150,000 distinct CDR3 sequences, about 7% of them seen just once. The sequencing input was blood, either unsorted or a sorted T cell fraction (not recorded which). The chain carries TRBV20-1 and TRBJ2-2; 8 bases match TRBD2. The source of this sequence is a female donor with ankylosing spondylitis or in good health (not recorded which). Written as DNA, the CDR3 is TGCAGTGCCTTCGCGGGGGGTAGAAGGGAGCTGTTTTTT. This encodes CSAFAGGRRELFF.